This T cell receptor (beta chain) was identified during a study of T cells in women clearing cervical HPV infection. In the study overall: HLA type stays a possible confounder, typing being limited.

This CDR3 is built from 15 residues. CDR1 and CDR2 (germline): SEHNR, FQNEAQ (reference sequence). To note about this clone: The read is 3 residues too short to cover the CDR3 end, so that end is filled in from the germline J gene.

TCRdb's copy holds only in-frame clones and misses some; the assay was immunoSEQ multiplex PCR. The sample holds tens of thousands of clones. The genes are TRBV7-9 and TRBJ1-2, with TRBD1 as a possible D gene (6 bases). The source is a woman between 18 and 70 years old with a cervical HPV16 infection that either progressed to CIN3+ or cleared (not recorded which). Sample: blood buffy coat. This CDR3 reads CASSSTGNYYNDYTF. The sequenced CDR3 bases are TGTGCCAGCAGCTCCACAGGGAACTACTACAATGAC.